The 28 T cell receptor beta chains below come from one sample, sequenced in a study of blood T cell repertoires in COVID-19 (TCRdb year 2020). Library preparation employed the immunoSEQ multiplex PCR assay. Not all clones reach the TCRdb copy of this immuneACCESS table, which keeps in-frame sequences only. Checked studies attribute under half of the gap to unresolved V genes and leave the rest unexplained. The sample records 200,000 to 250,000 clones, around three quarters of which are singletons. The top ten clonotypes cover approximately 6.6% of the sample. Sequencing input: peripheral blood. The receptors here all came from a woman aged 70-85 years with acute or convalescent COVID-19.

J is TRBJ2-6 and V is TRBV19; a weak D match, TRBD1 (5 bases). V gave up 7 bases and J gave up 4 bases, with 14 bases separating them. CDR1 and CDR2 from the germline V gene are LNHDA and SQIVND (reference sequence). This CDR3 region has 15 residues. As DNA, the CDR3 is TGTGCCAGTATTAGGGGTTCGGCAGGGGCCAACGTCCTGACTTTC. Its protein is CASIRGSAGANVLTF.

The chain uses TRBV7-8 and TRBJ2-1, with 9 bases aligning to TRBD2. V dropped 4 bases and J dropped 4; count of bases not matched to a gene: 5. CDR1 is SGHVS and CDR2 is FQNEAQ in the germline V gene. This CDR3 spans 15 amino acids. CDR3 nucleotides: TGTGCCAGCAGCTGGTCTAGCGGGGCTTACAATGAGCAGTTCTTC. Translating gives CASSWSSGAYNEQFF. Full variable domain (missing parts from reference TRBV7-8 and TRBJ2-1): GAGVSQSPRYKVAKRGQDVALRCDPISGHVSLFWYQQALGQGPEFLTYFQNEAQLDKSGLPSDRFFAERPEGSVSTLKIQRTQQEDSAVYLCASSWSSGAYNEQFFGPGTRLTVL.

The chain is built from TRBV30 and TRBJ1-1; no clear D gene. Germline CDR1 is GTSNPN and CDR2 is SVGIG (reference sequence). V was pared by 3 bases and J by 5 bases, with 10 bases between. The CDR3 runs to 12 residues. The CDR3: CAWRRRRTEAFF. The CDR3 nucleotides read TGTGCCTGGAGAAGGAGACGAACTGAAGCTTTCTTT.

The CDR3 loop reads CASSQGGRGAAYGYTF. For the CDR3, the DNA is TGCGCCAGCAGCCAAGGGGGGCGAGGAGCCGCCTATGGCTACACCTTC. The rearrangement links TRBV4-1 to TRBJ1-2, with D maybe TRBD1 (6 bases). V was cut by 1 base and J by 4 bases, with 16 bases left in between. The CDR3 covers 16 residues. Germline V gene lookup returns CDR1 MGHRA and CDR2 YSYEKL.

The chain uses TRBV6-6 and TRBJ2-3, with D possibly TRBD2 on 6 matching bases. The V and J ends lost 4 bases and 0 bases respectively, with 8 bases between them. The germline V gene encodes CDR1 MNHNY and CDR2 SVGAGI (reference sequence). The CDR3 is 14 amino acids. The CDR3 nucleotides read TGTGCCAGCAGTTCGGGGGTTAGCACAGATACGCAGTATTTT. It codes for CASSSGVSTDTQYF.

CDR3 in DNA: TGTGCCAGCAGCTTTGACAGGGGAAATGGGGCCAACGTCCTGACTTTC. Protein: CASSFDRGNGANVLTF. V gene TRBV7-9 combines with J gene TRBJ2-6; 8 bases agree with TRBD1. CDR3 size: 16 residues. The germline V gene encodes CDR1 SEHNR and CDR2 FQNEAQ (reference sequence). V dropped 3 bases and J dropped 3; count of bases not matched to a gene: 4.

This clone was detected once. The J gene is TRBJ2-1, the V gene TRBV12-3 or TRBV12-4; D gene uncertain. The ends were cut back, 3 bases at V and 8 bases at J, with 5 bases in the middle. CDR3 length equals 11 residues. The CDR3 protein is CASSFLDEQFF. Written as DNA, the CDR3 is TGTGCCAGCAGTTTCCTAGATGAGCAGTTCTTC.

The chain recombines TRBV4-1 with TRBJ2-1, with D possibly matching TRBD2 (6 bases). Germline V gives CDR1 MGHRA, CDR2 YSYEKL. V gave up 4 bases and J gave up 0 bases, with 16 bases separating them. The CDR3 runs 17 residues. CDR3 coding DNA: TGCGCCAGCAGCCTCGGACCTGCGGGGAGCTCCTACAATGAGCAGTTCTTC. The encoded protein is CASSLGPAGSSYNEQFF.

This rearrangement joins TRBV11-2 to TRBJ2-1, with 7 bases that match TRBD2. J was trimmed by 9 bases and V by 2 bases; bases with no gene match: 1. In germline, CDR1 is SGHAT, CDR2 FQNNGV. CDR3 size: 12 residues. For the CDR3, the DNA is TGTGCCAGCAGCTTATCGGGAGGTGAGCAGTTCTTC. As protein: CASSLSGGEQFF. The complete variable domain, with remaining parts taken from reference TRBV11-2 and TRBJ2-1, reads EAGVAQSPRYKIIEKRQSVAFWCNPISGHATLYWYQQILGQGPKLLIQFQNNGVVDDSQLPKDRFSAERLKGVDSTLKIQPAKLEDSAVYLCASSLSGGEQFFGPGTRLTVL.

This sequence joins TRBV5-6 and TRBJ2-3; 10 nucleotides align to TRBD1. Germline lookup yields CDR1 SGHDT and CDR2 YYEEEE. V gave up 3 bases and J gave up 5 bases; unmatched junction bases: 3. The CDR3 sequence is 14 residues long. This CDR3 is CASSSGQGGDTQYF. In DNA form, the CDR3 reads TGTGCCAGCAGCTCTGGACAGGGGGGAGATACGCAGTATTTT. Full variable domain (remainder filled in from reference TRBV5-6 and TRBJ2-3): DAGVTQSPTHLIKTRGQQVTLRCSPKSGHDTVSWYQQALGQGPQFIFQYYEEEERQRGNFPDRFSGHQFPNYSSELNVNALLLGDSALYLCASSSGQGGDTQYFGPGTRLTVL.

The chain links TRBV10-3 to TRBJ1-1; 8 bases fit TRBD1. CDR1 and CDR2 (germline): ENHRY, SYGVKD. V was pared by 4 bases and J by 3 bases, with 7 bases of the junction left unmatched. The CDR3 has 15 amino acids. CDR3 nucleotides: TGTGCCATCAGTGGGACAGGGCTGGGGGACACTGAAGCTTTCTTT. Its protein product is CAISGTGLGDTEAFF.

The chain is built from TRBV5-1 and TRBJ2-5, with a weak D call TRBD2 (7 bases). Germline V gives CDR1 SGHRS, CDR2 YFSETQ. Trimming removed 4 bases from V and 4 bases from J, with 23 bases in between. This CDR3 has 17 amino acids. The CDR3 sequence is CASSLGRGQVERETQYF. For the CDR3, the DNA is TGCGCCAGCAGCCTCGGGCGGGGGCAGGTTGAGCGAGAGACCCAGTACTTC.

The chain is built from TRBV6-5 and TRBJ2-7, with D possibly being TRBD1 (6 bases). Trimming pared 8 bases from V and 0 bases from J, leaving 17 bases between. Looked up from germline, CDR1 is MNHEY and CDR2 is SVGAGI. The CDR3 is 15 amino acids. The DNA for the CDR3 is TGTGCCAGCGGGGGTAGACAGGCTGACTCCTACGAGCAGTACTTC. Amino acids: CASGGRQADSYEQYF.

The sample holds a few counts of this clone. Other DNA sequences from this sample encode an identical CDR3 as well. The chain recombines TRBV7-9 with TRBJ1-4; D not certain. Germline V gene sequence: CDR1 SEHNR, CDR2 FQNEAQ (reference sequence). The CDR3 contains 14 residues. Trimming left V 3 bases short and J 4 bases short, with 9 bases between. The CDR3 nucleotides are TGTGCCAGCAGCTTGGGTGGAGGTAATGAAAAACTGTTTTTT. This translates into CASSLGGGNEKLFF.

This chain connects TRBV6-1 to TRBJ1-2, with D maybe TRBD1 (6 bases). This CDR3 is built from 14 residues. Looked up from germline, CDR1 is MNHNS and CDR2 is SASEGT. V was trimmed by 2 bases and J by 7 bases, leaving 14 bases between them. DNA for the CDR3: TGTGCCAGCAGTGAACGGGGAGGGGGAAGTGGCTACACCTTC. It codes for CASSERGGGSGYTF.

The gene calls are TRBV11-2 and TRBJ2-3, with 7 bases lining up with TRBD2. The CDR3 consists of 15 residues. Germline V CDR1 and CDR2: SGHAT, FQNNGV. V lost 1 base and J lost 6; bases outside the gene matches: 7. The CDR3 DNA sequence: TGTGCCAGCAGCTTAGCTGGGGGGGGTTGGGATACGCAGTATTTT. Protein sequence: CASSLAGGGWDTQYF.

The chain links TRBV4-1 to TRBJ2-1, with 9 nucleotides matching TRBD1. Germline CDR1 and CDR2: MGHRA and YSYEKL. V lost 1 base to trimming and J lost 6 bases; unmatched junction nucleotides: 22. This CDR3 is built from 21 residues. The CDR3 coding sequence is TGCGCCAGCAGCCAAGTCCCGAACAGGGGGCAAAGCGGCGTTTTAGGCAATGAGCAGTTCTTC. It codes for CASSQVPNRGQSGVLGNEQFF.

V usage is TRBV5-1 and J usage is TRBJ2-7; possibly TRBD2 for D (6 bases). The ends were cut back, 7 bases at V and 2 bases at J, with 25 bases in the middle. The CDR3 loop spans 17 amino acids. Per the germline V gene, CDR1 is SGHRS and CDR2 is YFSETQ. CDR3 sequence (DNA): TGCGCCAGCCCCGGGGGTGGGGCAAGGATTATGACCTACGAGCAGTACGTC. Protein: CASPGGGARIMTYEQYV.

The J gene is TRBJ2-7, the V gene TRBV21-1; TRBD2 is the table's D call, not checked against the DNA. TRBV21-1 corresponds to a pseudogene. The CDR3 sequence is 14 residues long. As DNA, the CDR3 is TGTGCCAGCAGCGCCGCGGGATCTTCCTACGAGCAGTACTTC. Translation gives CASSAAGSSYEQYF.

This clone was seen just once. The chain carries TRBV20-1 and TRBJ1-2, with D maybe TRBD1 (6 bases). V shed 5 bases and J shed 4 bases, with 8 bases lying between them. CDR1 is DFQATT, CDR2 SNEGSKA, per germline (reference sequence). The CDR3 covers 11 residues. In DNA form, the CDR3 reads TGCAGTGCTTCGGACAGCTATGGCTACACCTTC. Protein product: CSASDSYGYTF.

This clone was detected a few times. The CDR3 protein is CATKTGFEFNSPLHF. The CDR3 DNA follows: TGTGCCACCAAGACAGGGTTTGAGTTTAATTCACCCCTCCACTTT. This chain joins TRBV6-5 and TRBJ1-6; TRBD1 agrees at 7 bases. CDR3 length: 15 amino acids. The V segment lost 10 bases and the J segment 6 bases; nucleotides outside the gene matches: 12. Germline V lookup: CDR1 MNHEY, CDR2 SVGAGI.

This clone was recorded once. The chain has TRBV30 and TRBJ1-1; D possibly corresponds to TRBD1 (6 bases). The V and J ends lost 4 bases and 1 base respectively, with 7 bases between them. Germline V lookup: CDR1 GTSNPN, CDR2 SVGIG (reference sequence). CDR3 length equals 12 residues. The CDR3, as DNA: TGTGCCTGGAAGACAGGGAACACTGAAGCTTTCTTT. Its translation: CAWKTGNTEAFF.

The genes are TRBV18 and TRBJ2-7; D remains unclear. The V and J ends lost 3 bases and 6 bases respectively, with 15 bases between them. Germline V CDR1 and CDR2: KGHSH, LQKENI. This CDR3 spans 14 amino acids. The CDR3: CASSPDTSMGEQYF. The CDR3 DNA is TGTGCCAGCTCACCTGACACCTCCATGGGCGAGCAGTACTTC.

This chain connects TRBV6-2 or TRBV6-3 to TRBJ1-5; D gene ambiguous. CDR3 length: 16 amino acids. The ends were cut back, 0 bases at V and 0 bases at J, with 9 bases in the middle. Germline assignment: CDR1 MNHEY and CDR2 SVGEGT. The CDR3 DNA follows: TGTGCCAGCAGTTACTCGAGACGGAGTAGCAATCAGCCCCAGCATTTT. Translation gives CASSYSRRSSNQPQHF.

The rearrangement links TRBV29-1 to TRBJ1-1; D ambiguous. The CDR3 is made up of 10 amino acids. V dropped 4 bases and J dropped 6 bases, with 6 bases sitting between them. The germline gives CDR1 SQVTM, CDR2 ANQGSEA. The CDR3 reads CSVGAAEAFF. The CDR3 DNA sequence: TGCAGCGTTGGAGCGGCTGAAGCTTTCTTT.

Worth noting for this clone: Additional DNA sequences in this sample encode the identical CDR3. The rearrangement links TRBV9 to TRBJ1-1; D unresolved. V lost 3 bases, J lost 5 bases, and 14 bases lay in between. The CDR3 has 14 residues. The germline V gene has CDR1 SGDLS and CDR2 YYNGEE. Here the CDR3 reads CASSAATGWTEAFF. In DNA form, the CDR3 reads TGTGCCAGCAGCGCGGCTACGGGGTGGACTGAAGCTTTCTTT.

This chain joins TRBV6-6 and TRBJ1-3, with 9 bases identical to TRBD1. J was trimmed by 3 bases and V by 6 bases; bases with no gene match: 6. This CDR3 is 15 amino acids long. CDR1 and CDR2 from the germline V gene are MNHNY and SVGAGI (reference sequence). Here the CDR3 reads CASRPTGGVGNTIYF. The CDR3 DNA sequence: TGTGCCAGCAGGCCAACAGGGGGCGTTGGAAACACCATATATTTT.

V usage is TRBV24-1 and J usage is TRBJ2-1, with TRBD2 matching over 10 bases. Losses at the gene ends were 1 base for V and 10 bases for J; bases not matched to a gene: 9. Germline-derived CDR1 and CDR2 are KGHDR and SFDVKD. CDR3 length: 16 amino acids. In DNA, the CDR3 is TGTGCCACCAGTGATTTAAGCGGGGGGGCTTTGGTCGAGCAGTTCTTC. Translated, it gives CATSDLSGGALVEQFF.